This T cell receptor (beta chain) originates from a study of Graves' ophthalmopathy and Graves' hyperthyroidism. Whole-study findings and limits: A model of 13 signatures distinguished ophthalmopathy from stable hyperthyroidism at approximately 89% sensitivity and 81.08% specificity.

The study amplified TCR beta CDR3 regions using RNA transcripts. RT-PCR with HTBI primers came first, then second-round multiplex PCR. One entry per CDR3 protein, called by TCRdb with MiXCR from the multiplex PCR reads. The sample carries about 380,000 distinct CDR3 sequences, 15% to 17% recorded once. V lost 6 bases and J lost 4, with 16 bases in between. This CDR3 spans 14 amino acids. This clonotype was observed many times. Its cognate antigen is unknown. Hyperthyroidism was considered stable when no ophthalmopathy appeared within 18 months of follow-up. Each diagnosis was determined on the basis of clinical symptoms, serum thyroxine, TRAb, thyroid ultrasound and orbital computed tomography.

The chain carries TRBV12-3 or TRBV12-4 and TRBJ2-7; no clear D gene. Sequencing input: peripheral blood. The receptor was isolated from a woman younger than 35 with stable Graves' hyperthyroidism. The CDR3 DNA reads TGTGCCAGCAGCTTGTTTGCACTGGCTTACGAGCAGTACTTC. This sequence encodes CASSLFALAYEQYF.